This T cell receptor (beta chain) is from a study of post-analysis software for immune sequencing data (dated by TCRdb to the mid-2010s). Background on the whole study: Recorded disease courses included relapsing-remitting, secondary progressive and progressive-relapsing multiple sclerosis, with some patients lacking subtype annotation. A subset of samples was prepared in parallel using single-end sample barcoding, then pooled and co-amplified after Illumina adapter ligation. The patient repertoires were compared against around eleven previously published healthy control repertoires obtained from donors aged roughly 6 to 28 years. The investigation overall reported the following: Direct clustering with F measure revealed strong co-clustering of samples prepared in the same batch, which led to a batch-effect correction. Normalized Chao1 diversity was significantly lower in multiple sclerosis patients than controls, suggesting substantial peripheral T-cell clonal expansion. The control group was slightly older than the multiple sclerosis patient group. Significantly higher frequencies in patients than in controls were found for about five TRBV segments, including TRBV5-6, TRBV5-1 and TRBV20-1.

The library was prepared using PCR. Sequencer: Illumina HiSeq 2500. Unique molecular identifiers were incorporated into TCR beta cDNA libraries to reduce PCR and sequencing biases. About 500,000 cDNA molecules were obtained for every 1 to 10 million input T cells, so each molecule roughly corresponded to one T cell. Patient libraries were prepared and sequenced with the same protocol used for the earlier healthy control dataset. Samples belonging to the same batch were prepared together, multiplexed and sequenced on a shared HiSeq lane. The paper's data handling went like this. Raw barcoded reads were processed with MIGEC, discarding single-read molecular identifier groups before consensus assembly and CDR3 extraction. VDJtools was used for post-analysis of the clonotype tables, with diversity normalized by down-sampling every dataset to the smallest sample size. Repertoire overlap clustering matched CDR3 amino acid but not nucleotide sequences to correct batch-related cross-sample contamination. TCRdb took the public reads, trimmed them with fastp at Q25, ran MiXCR for clone calling and kept in-frame beta chains. Merged by CDR3 protein, the rows form single entries marked with the most common genes and DNA. The V and J calls here are based on TCRdb, not the publication. The sample table shows around 770,000 distinct CDR3 sequences, and roughly 50% are seen once. The ten largest clonotypes hold approximately 4.4% of the sample.

To demonstrate the VDJtools post-analysis software, TCR beta repertoires were profiled from the peripheral blood of about 13 young patients with multiple sclerosis. Multiple sclerosis patients were children and adolescents aged roughly 6 to 15 years. As for this clonotype: Its antigen is not yet known. No much larger clone exists at a distance of one base, and base qualities are not known.

The V end gives up 4 bases and the J end 6 bases, leaving 8 bases in the junction not matched to a gene. As encoded in the germline V gene, CDR1 is SGDLS while CDR2 is YYNGEE. The CDR3 numbers 16 residues from cysteine through phenylalanine. Only the CDR3 DNA is retained, 48 bases long and in frame from the first base. The sequencing input was blood. Recombination joined TRBV9 with TRBJ2-3; TRBD2 fits 13 bases in the junction. The clonotype comes from a girl aged 5-17 years with multiple sclerosis. The DNA sequence is TGTGCCAGCAGCCCCGGGACTAGCGGGATGAGGGATACGCAGTATTTT. It translates as CASSPGTSGMRDTQYF.